Shown below are 15 T cell receptor beta chains from a single sample sequenced in a study of Ad26.COV2.S vaccination and SARS-CoV-2 variants. This sample's treatment: some 20 received Ad26.COV2.S at low or high dose, single or two shots; roughly five received placebo; per-sample allocation not given. Collection of samples fell on day 63 after the first vaccine or placebo injection. The assay was immunoSEQ multiplex PCR, and TCRdb's table has in-frame clones only and misses some. The sample has roughly 680,000 clones, more than 80% seen once; the top ten hold over 1.3%. The specimen was peripheral blood, collected in a trial of Ad26.COV2.S vaccine versus placebo. The receptor set was obtained from a person between 18 and 60 years old who received the Ad26.COV2.S COVID-19 vaccine or a placebo.

V usage is TRBV23-1 and J usage is TRBJ1-4; 8 bases are a match to TRBD1. TRBV23-1 is known as an ORF, though its function is uncertain. This CDR3 region has 11 residues. J lost 16 bases, V lost 4 bases, and 5 bases had no gene match. CDR3 in DNA: TGCGCCAGCAGTCCCCGGGACAGGAGGTTTTTT. It translates to CASSPRDRRFF.

The rearrangement uses TRBV24-1 and TRBJ2-2, with D possibly being TRBD1 or TRBD2 (5 bases each). Germline V gene sequence: CDR1 KGHDR, CDR2 SFDVKD. Trimming took 3 bases from V and 3 from J, leaving 13 bases between them. The CDR3 length is 16 residues. CDR3 residues: CATSDPTRGDTGELFF. As DNA, the CDR3 is TGTGCCACCAGTGATCCAACTAGAGGGGACACCGGGGAGCTGTTTTTT.

V usage is TRBV3-1 (or the pseudogene TRBV3-2) and J usage is TRBJ2-7, with D tentatively TRBD2 (6 bases). Germline CDR1 LGHDT, CDR2 YNNKEL (reference sequence). V was pared by 4 bases and J by 3 bases, with 16 bases between. The CDR3 runs to 15 residues. CDR3 DNA sequence: TGTGCCAGCAGCCCCGGGGGTAGCGGAGGCTACGAGCAGTACTTC. Translation: CASSPGGSGGYEQYF.

V is TRBV7-2 and J is TRBJ2-5, with 9 bases identical to TRBD2. Germline V gene sequence: CDR1 SGHTA, CDR2 FQGNSA. V lost 2 bases, J lost 9 bases, and 7 bases stayed unmatched. The CDR3 loop spans 14 amino acids. CDR3: CASSLLLAGSPQYF. CDR3 bases: TGTGCCAGCAGCTTATTGCTAGCGGGGAGCCCCCAGTACTTC. Based on the CDR3 plus reference TRBV7-2 and TRBJ2-5, the full variable domain is GAGVSQSPSNKVTEKGKDVELRCDPISGHTALYWYRQSLGQGLEFLIYFQGNSAPDKSGLPSDRFSAERTGGSVSTLTIQRTQQEDSAVYLCASSLLLAGSPQYFGPGTRLLVL.

The V and J genes are TRBV5-6 and TRBJ1-2; no reliable D call. The CDR3 runs to 13 residues. Per the germline V gene, CDR1 is SGHDT and CDR2 is YYEEEE. Trimming shortened V by 1 base and J by 4 bases, and 8 bases separated the two germline ends. The CDR3 spells CASSLRQAYGYTF. CDR3 nucleotide sequence: TGTGCCAGCAGCTTGAGGCAGGCCTATGGCTACACCTTC.

This clone was found a few times. This chain links TRBV24-1 with TRBJ1-5; D uncertain. Germline CDR1 KGHDR, CDR2 SFDVKD. This CDR3 is 17 amino acids long. With 2 bases removed from V and 2 bases from J, the gap between germline ends came to 15 bases. The CDR3 region is CATSDSRSVRGNQPQHF. DNA for the CDR3: TGTGCCACCAGTGATTCGCGGTCTGTTCGGGGCAATCAGCCCCAGCATTTT.

The chain is built from TRBV5-1 and TRBJ1-1; tentative D call: TRBD1 (5 bases). Trimming cost V 1 base and J 1 base, with 5 bases left between them. The CDR3 is 13 amino acids. Germline CDR1 is SGHRS and CDR2 is YFSETQ. CDR3 in amino acids: CASSLRGNTEAFF. The CDR3 DNA reads TGCGCCAGCAGCTTGAGGGGGAACACTGAAGCTTTCTTT.

The rearrangement uses TRBV3-1 (or the pseudogene TRBV3-2) and TRBJ2-3, with unresolved D. Germline V gives CDR1 LGHDT, CDR2 YNNKEL (reference sequence). The germline V and J ends were trimmed by 1 base and 7 bases, with 6 bases remaining between them. The CDR3 runs 12 residues. CDR3 sequence reads: CASSQGSYTQYF. The DNA for the CDR3 is TGTGCCAGCAGCCAAGGGAGCTATACGCAGTATTTT.

There are a few counts of this clone. The chain employs TRBV30 and TRBJ2-7; no reliable D call. CDR3 length: 11 amino acids. Germline loops: CDR1 GTSNPN, CDR2 SVGIG (reference sequence). The ends were cut back, 0 bases at V and 5 bases at J, with 5 bases in the middle. In DNA, the CDR3 is TGTGCCTGGAGTGTCATGAACGAGCAGTACTTC. Its protein product is CAWSVMNEQYF.

J is TRBJ1-6 and V is TRBV27; possible D gene TRBD1, 6 bases. CDR1 and CDR2 (germline): MNHEY, SMNVEV (reference sequence). V was pared by 2 bases and J by 9 bases, with 17 bases between. The CDR3 is 16 amino acids. CDR3 residues: CASSLQGRGVSSPLHF. The CDR3 nucleotides read TGTGCCAGCAGTTTACAGGGTAGGGGGGTGAGTTCACCCCTCCACTTT.

The J gene is TRBJ2-3, the V gene TRBV27; D unresolved. The germline V gene encodes CDR1 MNHEY and CDR2 SMNVEV (reference sequence). The V end lost 3 bases, the J end lost 8 bases, and 21 bases lay between the germline ends. This CDR3 contains 16 residues. The DNA for the CDR3 is TGTGCCAGCAGTTTTGAGCCTTATTATAAAACGGGTACGCAGTATTTT. Protein: CASSFEPYYKTGTQYF.

The chain couples TRBV5-1 to TRBJ2-1, with TRBD2 as a possible D gene (5 bases). Trimming took 0 bases from V and 6 from J, leaving 16 bases between them. Germline V gives CDR1 SGHRS, CDR2 YFSETQ. The CDR3 is made up of 16 amino acids. The CDR3 here is CASSLDPAVRTNEQFF. In nucleotides, the CDR3 is TGCGCCAGCAGCTTGGATCCAGCGGTGAGGACCAATGAGCAGTTCTTC.

On this clone itself: Other DNA sequences in the same sample also yield this CDR3. The rearrangement links TRBV6-5 to TRBJ2-7; the D gene is possibly TRBD2 (5 bases). V lost 0 bases to trimming and J lost 7 bases, with 7 bases between them. The CDR3 runs 12 residues. Germline V gene lookup returns CDR1 MNHEY and CDR2 SVGAGI. CDR3 loop: CASSYSSGEQYF. Here the CDR3 DNA reads TGTGCCAGCAGTTACTCATCGGGGGAGCAGTACTTC.

Details on this clone: The same CDR3 arises from other DNA sequences in this sample as well. The V gene is TRBV6-2 or TRBV6-3, the J gene TRBJ2-2; 11 bases are a match to TRBD2. J gave up 1 base and V 2 bases, and 0 bases lay outside the gene matches. CDR1 MNHEY and CDR2 SVGEGT come from the germline V gene. The CDR3 sequence is 16 residues long. CDR3 sequence reads: CASSYGLAGNTGELFF. The CDR3 DNA reads as TGTGCCAGCAGTTACGGACTAGCGGGGAACACCGGGGAGCTGTTTTTT.

This clone has a handful of counts. This chain links TRBV27 with TRBJ2-7; 11 bases are shared with TRBD2. V lost 7 bases to trimming and J lost 0 bases; unmatched junction nucleotides: 26. This CDR3 comprises 22 residues. The germline V gene has CDR1 MNHEY and CDR2 SMNVEV (reference sequence). The CDR3 sequence is CASTPRGQGRASGRPSSYEQYF. In nucleotides, the CDR3 is TGTGCCAGCACCCCTAGGGGACAGGGTAGGGCTAGCGGGAGGCCGAGCTCCTACGAGCAGTACTTC.